This is a list of T cell receptor beta chains from one sample in a study of CD8 T cells in ankylosing spondylitis. MiXCR, run by TCRdb on the 5' RACE reads, gives a single entry per CDR3 protein. The sample lists 200,000 to 250,000 distinct CDR3 sequences, about a quarter occurring once. Material: blood, either unsorted or a sorted T cell fraction (not recorded which). The origin of the receptors is a male donor with ankylosing spondylitis or in good health (not recorded which). The CDR3 runs from the conserved cysteine through the conserved F or W. Fields, in order: CDR3 length, J gene, clone size, D gene, V gene, CDR3 protein, CDR3 DNA. D genes are given only for firm matches. Expanded clones get a size class; other rows say once, few or many, or leave the size out.

cdr3_length: 16; j_call: TRBJ2-5; clone_size: -; d_call: TRBD2; v_call: TRBV20-1; cdr3_aa: CSAGSKGSGRMGTQYF; cdr3_nt: TGCAGTGCTGGTTCGAAAGGTAGCGGGAGGATGGGGACCCAGTACTTC
cdr3_length: 17; j_call: TRBJ2-5; clone_size: many; d_call: TRBD1; v_call: TRBV7-2; cdr3_aa: CASSLGFGTGGRETQYF; cdr3_nt: TGTGCCAGCAGCTTAGGCTTCGGGACAGGGGGCCGTGAGACCCAGTACTTC
cdr3_length: 13; j_call: TRBJ2-3; clone_size: -; d_call: -; v_call: TRBV15; cdr3_aa: CATSRDEEDTQYF; cdr3_nt: TGTGCCACCAGCAGAGATGAAGAAGATACGCAGTATTTT
cdr3_length: 15; j_call: TRBJ1-6; clone_size: -; d_call: TRBD1; v_call: TRBV20-1; cdr3_aa: CSARPGQGSNSPLHF; cdr3_nt: TGCAGTGCTAGACCGGGACAGGGTAGTAATTCACCCCTCCACTTT
cdr3_length: 15; j_call: TRBJ2-7; clone_size: many; d_call: -; v_call: TRBV15; cdr3_aa: CATSRDPGAVYEQYF; cdr3_nt: TGTGCCACCAGCAGAGATCCGGGGGCCGTCTACGAGCAGTACTTC
cdr3_length: 13; j_call: TRBJ2-3; clone_size: -; d_call: -; v_call: TRBV12-3/TRBV12-4; cdr3_aa: CASSSRATDTQYF; cdr3_nt: TGTGCCAGCAGTTCCCGGGCGACAGATACGCAGTATTTT
cdr3_length: 11; j_call: TRBJ1-2; clone_size: few; d_call: TRBD1; v_call: TRBV7-9; cdr3_aa: CASSRQGGYTF; cdr3_nt: TGTGCCAGCAGCCGACAGGGTGGCTACACCTTC
cdr3_length: 15; j_call: TRBJ2-7; clone_size: few; d_call: -; v_call: TRBV10-3; cdr3_aa: CAISEGGDRFDEQYF; cdr3_nt: TGTGCCATCAGTGAGGGTGGCGACAGGTTCGACGAGCAGTACTTC
cdr3_length: 15; j_call: TRBJ2-1; clone_size: -; d_call: -; v_call: TRBV20-1; cdr3_aa: CSAPRWRTHDNEQFF; cdr3_nt: TGCAGTGCCCCGAGGTGGCGGACCCACGACAATGAGCAGTTCTTC
cdr3_length: 15; j_call: TRBJ2-2; clone_size: few; d_call: TRBD2; v_call: TRBV4-1; cdr3_aa: CASNAGLYNTGELFF; cdr3_nt: TGCGCCAGCAACGCGGGACTATATAACACCGGGGAGCTGTTTTTT